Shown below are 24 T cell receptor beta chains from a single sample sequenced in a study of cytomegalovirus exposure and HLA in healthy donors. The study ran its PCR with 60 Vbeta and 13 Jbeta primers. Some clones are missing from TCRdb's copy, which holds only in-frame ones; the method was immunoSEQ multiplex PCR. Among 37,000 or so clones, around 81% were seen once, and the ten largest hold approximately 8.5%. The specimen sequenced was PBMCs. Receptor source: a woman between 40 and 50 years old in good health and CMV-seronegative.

The CDR3 DNA reads TGTGCCAGCAAAACAGGCGGCGGGAACGAGCAGTACGTC. It translates to CASKTGGGNEQYV. The chain joins TRBV6-6 to TRBJ2-7; the D gene is possibly TRBD2 (6 bases). This CDR3 is built from 13 residues. Looked up from germline, CDR1 is MNHNY and CDR2 is SVGAGI (reference sequence). V was shortened by 7 bases and J by 5 bases, with 15 bases between the two germline ends.

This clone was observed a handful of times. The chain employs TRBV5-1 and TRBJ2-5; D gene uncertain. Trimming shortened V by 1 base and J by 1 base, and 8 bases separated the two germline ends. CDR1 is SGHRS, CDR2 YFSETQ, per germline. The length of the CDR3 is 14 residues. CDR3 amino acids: CASSLRVPQETQYF. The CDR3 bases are TGCGCCAGCAGCTTGCGAGTTCCCCAAGAGACCCAGTACTTC.

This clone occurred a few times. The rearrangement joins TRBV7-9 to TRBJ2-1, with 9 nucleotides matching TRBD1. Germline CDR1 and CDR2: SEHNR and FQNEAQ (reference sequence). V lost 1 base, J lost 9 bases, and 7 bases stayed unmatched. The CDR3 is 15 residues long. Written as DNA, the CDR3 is TGTGCCAGCAGCTTAGGGGACAGGGCATCTTCTGAGCAGTTCTTC. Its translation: CASSLGDRASSEQFF.

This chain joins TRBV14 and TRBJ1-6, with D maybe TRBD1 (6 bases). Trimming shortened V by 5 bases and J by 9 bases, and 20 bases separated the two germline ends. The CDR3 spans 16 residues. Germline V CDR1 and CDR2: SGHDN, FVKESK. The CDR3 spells CASSGLGGARGSPLHF. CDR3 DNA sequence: TGTGCCAGCAGCGGCTTGGGGGGGGCGAGGGGTTCACCCCTCCACTTT. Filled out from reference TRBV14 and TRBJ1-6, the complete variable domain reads EAGVTQFPSHSVIEKGQTVTLRCDPISGHDNLYWYRRVMGKEIKFLLHFVKESKQDESGMPNNRFLAERTGGTYSTLKVQPAELEDSGVYFCASSGLGGARGSPLHFGNGTRLTVT.

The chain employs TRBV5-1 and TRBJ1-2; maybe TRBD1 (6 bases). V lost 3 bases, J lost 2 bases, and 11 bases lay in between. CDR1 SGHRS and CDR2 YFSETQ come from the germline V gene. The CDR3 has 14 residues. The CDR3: CASSSPGENYGYTF. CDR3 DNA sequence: TGCGCCAGCAGCTCTCCAGGGGAAAACTATGGCTACACCTTC.

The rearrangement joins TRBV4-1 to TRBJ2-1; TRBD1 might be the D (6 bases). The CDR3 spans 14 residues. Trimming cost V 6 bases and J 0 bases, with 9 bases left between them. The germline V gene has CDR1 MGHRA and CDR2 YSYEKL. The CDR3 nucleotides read TGCGCCAGCAGTAGGGGGAGCTCCTACAATGAGCAGTTCTTC. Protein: CASSRGSSYNEQFF.

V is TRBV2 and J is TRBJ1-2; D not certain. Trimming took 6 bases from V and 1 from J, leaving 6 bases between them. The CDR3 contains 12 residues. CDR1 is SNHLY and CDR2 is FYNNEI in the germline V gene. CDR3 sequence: CASSQLNYGYTF. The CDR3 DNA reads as TGTGCCAGCAGCCAACTTAACTATGGCTACACCTTC.

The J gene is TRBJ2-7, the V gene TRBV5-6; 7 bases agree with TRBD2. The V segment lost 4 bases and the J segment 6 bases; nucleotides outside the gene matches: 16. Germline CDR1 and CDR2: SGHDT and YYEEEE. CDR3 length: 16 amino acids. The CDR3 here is CASSLGGAGRAAEQYF. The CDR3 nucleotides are TGTGCCAGCAGCCTGGGGGGTGCGGGGAGGGCCGCCGAGCAGTACTTC.

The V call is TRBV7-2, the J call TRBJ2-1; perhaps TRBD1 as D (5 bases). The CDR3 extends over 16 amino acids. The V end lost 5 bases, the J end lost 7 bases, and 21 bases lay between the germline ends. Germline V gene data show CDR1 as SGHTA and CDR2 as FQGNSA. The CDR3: CASSPQNSLQGNEQFF. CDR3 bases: TGTGCCAGCAGCCCTCAAAACTCGCTTCAGGGAAATGAGCAGTTCTTC.

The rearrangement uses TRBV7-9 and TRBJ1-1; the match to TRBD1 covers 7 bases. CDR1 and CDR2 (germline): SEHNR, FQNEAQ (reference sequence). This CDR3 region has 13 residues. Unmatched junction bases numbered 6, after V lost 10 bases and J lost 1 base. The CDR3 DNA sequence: TGTGCCACTTCGGGACAGACGAACACTGAAGCTTTCTTT. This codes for CATSGQTNTEAFF.

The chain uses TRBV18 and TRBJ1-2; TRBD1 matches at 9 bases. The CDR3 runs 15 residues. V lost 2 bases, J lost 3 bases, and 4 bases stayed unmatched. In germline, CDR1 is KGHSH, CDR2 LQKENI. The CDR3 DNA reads TGTGCCAGCTCACCAGGCGGACAGGGGTACTATGGCTACACCTTC. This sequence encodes CASSPGGQGYYGYTF.

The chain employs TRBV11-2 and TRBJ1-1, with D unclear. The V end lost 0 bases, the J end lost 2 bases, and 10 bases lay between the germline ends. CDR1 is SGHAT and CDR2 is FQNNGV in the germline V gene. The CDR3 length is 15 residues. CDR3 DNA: TGTGCCAGCAGCTTAGATTTGGCGGTAAACACTGAAGCTTTCTTT. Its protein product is CASSLDLAVNTEAFF.

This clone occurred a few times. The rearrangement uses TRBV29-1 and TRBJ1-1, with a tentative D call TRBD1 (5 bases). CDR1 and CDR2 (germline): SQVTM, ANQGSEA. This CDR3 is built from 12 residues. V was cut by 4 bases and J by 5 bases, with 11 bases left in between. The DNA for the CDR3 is TGCAGCGTTGGTGAGGAGGGGACTGAAGCTTTCTTT. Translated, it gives CSVGEEGTEAFF.

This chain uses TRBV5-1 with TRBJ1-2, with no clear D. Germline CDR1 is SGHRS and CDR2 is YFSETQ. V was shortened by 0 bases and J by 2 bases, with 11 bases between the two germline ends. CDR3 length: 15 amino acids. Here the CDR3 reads CASSLGYSTNYGYTF. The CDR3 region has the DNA TGCGCCAGCAGCTTGGGATACAGCACGAACTATGGCTACACCTTC.

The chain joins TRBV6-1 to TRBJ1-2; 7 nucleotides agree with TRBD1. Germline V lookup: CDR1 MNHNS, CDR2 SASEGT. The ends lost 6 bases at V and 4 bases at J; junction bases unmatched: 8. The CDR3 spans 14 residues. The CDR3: CASSSGGIIYGYTF. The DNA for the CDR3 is TGTGCCAGCAGCTCAGGGGGTATCATCTATGGCTACACCTTC.

The DNA for the CDR3 is TGTGCCAGCAGCGCTACCGGGACAGACTATAATTCACCCCTCCACTTT. Translated, it gives CASSATGTDYNSPLHF. The rearrangement links TRBV9 to TRBJ1-6; 7 bases align to TRBD1. Germline CDR1 SGDLS, CDR2 YYNGEE. V was clipped by 3 bases and J by 3 bases; unmatched bases: 6. The CDR3 sequence is 16 residues long.

CDR3 in amino acids: CASSLRTGLFSNQPQHF. CDR3 in DNA: TGTGCCAGCAGTTTACGGACAGGCCTTTTTAGCAATCAGCCCCAGCATTTT. The chain is built from TRBV28 and TRBJ1-5, with 7 bases fitting TRBD1. V dropped 2 bases and J dropped 0; count of bases not matched to a gene: 7. Germline V CDR1 and CDR2: MDHEN, SYDVKM. This CDR3 region has 17 residues. Full variable domain (remainder filled in from reference TRBV28 and TRBJ1-5): DVKVTQSSRYLVKRTGEKVFLECVQDMDHENMFWYRQDPGLGLRLIYFSYDVKMKEKGDIPEGYSVSREKKERFSLILESASTNQTSMYLCASSLRTGLFSNQPQHFGDGTRLSIL.

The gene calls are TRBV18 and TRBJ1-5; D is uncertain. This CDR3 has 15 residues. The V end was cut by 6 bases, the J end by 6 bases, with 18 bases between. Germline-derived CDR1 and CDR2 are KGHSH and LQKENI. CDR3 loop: CASSSTAGYGQPQHF. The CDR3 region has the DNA TGTGCCAGCTCCTCAACGGCAGGATATGGTCAGCCCCAGCATTTT.

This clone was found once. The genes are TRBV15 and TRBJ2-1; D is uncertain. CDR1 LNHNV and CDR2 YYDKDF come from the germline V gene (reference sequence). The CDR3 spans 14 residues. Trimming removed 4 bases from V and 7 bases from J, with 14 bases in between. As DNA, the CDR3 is TGTGCCACCAGCACGACTCGACTTGGGAATGAGCAGTTCTTC. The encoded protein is CATSTTRLGNEQFF.

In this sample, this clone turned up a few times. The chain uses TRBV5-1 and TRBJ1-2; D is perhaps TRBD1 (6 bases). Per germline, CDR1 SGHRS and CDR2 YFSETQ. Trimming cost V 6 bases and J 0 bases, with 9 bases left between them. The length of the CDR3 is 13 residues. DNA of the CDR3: TGCGCCAGCAACCCAGGGGCTAACTATGGCTACACCTTC. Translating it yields CASNPGANYGYTF.

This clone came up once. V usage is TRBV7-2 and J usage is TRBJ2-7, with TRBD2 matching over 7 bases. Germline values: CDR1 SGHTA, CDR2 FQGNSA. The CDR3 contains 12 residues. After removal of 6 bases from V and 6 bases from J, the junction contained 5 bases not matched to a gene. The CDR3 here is CASSLTGGEQYF. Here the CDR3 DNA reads TGTGCCAGCAGTCTGACGGGGGGCGAGCAGTACTTC.

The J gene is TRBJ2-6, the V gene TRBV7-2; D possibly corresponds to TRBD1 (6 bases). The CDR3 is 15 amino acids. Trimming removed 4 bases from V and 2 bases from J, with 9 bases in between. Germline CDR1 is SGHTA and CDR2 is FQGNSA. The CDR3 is CASSSNRAGANVLTF. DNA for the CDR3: TGTGCCAGCAGCTCCAACAGGGCTGGGGCCAACGTCCTGACTTTC. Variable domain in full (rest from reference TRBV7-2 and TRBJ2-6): GAGVSQSPSNKVTEKGKDVELRCDPISGHTALYWYRQSLGQGLEFLIYFQGNSAPDKSGLPSDRFSAERTGGSVSTLTIQRTQQEDSAVYLCASSSNRAGANVLTFGAGSRLTVL.

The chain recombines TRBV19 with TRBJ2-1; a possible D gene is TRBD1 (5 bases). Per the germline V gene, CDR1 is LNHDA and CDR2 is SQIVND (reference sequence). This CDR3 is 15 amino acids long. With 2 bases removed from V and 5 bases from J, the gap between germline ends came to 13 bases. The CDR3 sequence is CASSISWGPDNEQFF. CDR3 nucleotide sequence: TGTGCCAGTAGTATAAGTTGGGGCCCTGACAATGAGCAGTTCTTC.

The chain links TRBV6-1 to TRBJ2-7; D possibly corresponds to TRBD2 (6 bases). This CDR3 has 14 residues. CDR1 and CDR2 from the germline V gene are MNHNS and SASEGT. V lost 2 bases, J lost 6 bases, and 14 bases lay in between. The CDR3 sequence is CASSEMWEAGEQYF. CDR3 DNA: TGTGCCAGCAGTGAAATGTGGGAAGCGGGCGAGCAGTACTTC.